These 22 T cell receptor beta chains originate from one sample sequenced in a study of shared clonotypes between healthy human individuals. TCRdb's copy holds only in-frame clones and misses some; the assay was immunoSEQ multiplex PCR. In the table there are roughly 700,000 clones, roughly 87% of which are singletons. Sequenced material: memory CD8+ T cells from PBMCs. The subset: CD45RO+ cells pooled with CCR7-negative TemRA cells. The receptors here all came from a man in his late teens or twenties in good health. Some clones in this sample may be carry-over from other donors' samples.

This chain uses TRBV10-2 with TRBJ2-1, with TRBD2 matching over 7 bases. V shed 4 bases and J 6 bases; nucleotides not matched to a gene: 6. The CDR3 contains 14 residues. Germline V gene lookup returns CDR1 WSHSY and CDR2 SAAADI. CDR3 amino acids: CASSGTRAGNEQFF. As DNA, the CDR3 is TGCGCCAGCAGTGGGACTAGGGCGGGCAATGAGCAGTTCTTC.

This clone was detected a few times. The V and J genes are TRBV5-4 and TRBJ2-5; a weak D match, TRBD2 (5 bases). The J call may not be correct, given that the DNA end is closer to TRBJ2-7. The CDR3 runs to 13 residues. Germline-derived CDR1 and CDR2 are SGHNT and YYREEE (reference sequence). The CDR3 spells CASSLERDYEQYF. In DNA form, the CDR3 reads TGTGCCAGCAGCTTGGAGAGGGACTACGAGCAGTACTTC.

The chain uses TRBV27 and TRBJ2-1; 9 bases line up with TRBD2. CDR3 length: 16 residues. Trimming cost V 2 bases and J 4 bases; bases outside gene matches: 6. The germline gives CDR1 MNHEY, CDR2 SMNVEV (reference sequence). The CDR3 protein is CASSLIAGVGYNEQFF. The CDR3 nucleotides read TGTGCCAGCAGTTTAATAGCGGGAGTCGGGTACAATGAGCAGTTCTTC.

This sequence joins TRBV12-5 and TRBJ2-5; 10 nucleotides line up with TRBD2. The ends lost 0 bases at V and 7 bases at J; junction bases unmatched: 8. Germline values: CDR1 LGHNT, CDR2 FRNRAP. The length of the CDR3 is 16 residues. The CDR3 loop is CASGLVPSGRGGTQYF. The CDR3 coding sequence is TGTGCTAGTGGTTTGGTACCTAGCGGGAGAGGTGGGACCCAGTACTTC.

V is TRBV10-3 and J is TRBJ2-7; D remains ambiguous. Trimming stripped 2 bases from V and 2 bases from J, with 10 bases between. There are 14 residues in the CDR3. Germline loops: CDR1 ENHRY, CDR2 SYGVKD. CDR3 nucleotide sequence: TGTGCCATCAGTGAGGCCCTGACGGCCTACGAGCAGTACTTC. Translating it yields CAISEALTAYEQYF.

A note on this clone: The identical CDR3 is also encoded by other nucleotide sequences in the sample. The V gene is TRBV27, the J gene TRBJ2-7; D not certain. The germline CDR1 and CDR2 sequences are MNHEY and SMNVEV (reference sequence). This CDR3 is 13 amino acids long. Trimming pared 2 bases from V and 3 bases from J, leaving 8 bases between. The CDR3 DNA reads as TGTGCCAGCAGTTTACGTCAGTACTACGAGCAGTACTTC. Encoded protein: CASSLRQYYEQYF.

The gene calls are TRBV7-9 and TRBJ1-2; D remains ambiguous. Trimming shortened V by 1 base and J by 8 bases, and 8 bases separated the two germline ends. This CDR3 has 12 residues. CDR1 and CDR2 (germline): SEHNR, FQNEAQ (reference sequence). The CDR3 DNA reads as TGTGCCAGCAGCTTAGAAGGGTGGGGCTACACCTTC. Translated: CASSLEGWGYTF. Complete variable domain (other parts from reference TRBV7-9 and TRBJ1-2): DTGVSQNPRHKITKRGQNVTFRCDPISEHNRLYWYRQTLGQGPEFLTYFQNEAQLEKSRLLSDRFSAERPKGSFSTLEIQRTEQGDSAMYLCASSLEGWGYTFGSGTRLTVV.

This clone was seen once. This chain links TRBV9 with TRBJ1-1; D not certain. Germline CDR1 reads SGDLS; CDR2 reads YYNGEE. The CDR3 spans 15 residues. With 4 bases removed from V and 6 bases from J, the gap between germline ends came to 19 bases. The CDR3, as DNA: TGTGCCAGCAGCCCCAGGACGGGCAAAAGACCTGAAGCTTTCTTT. It yields the protein CASSPRTGKRPEAFF.

The chain recombines TRBV4-1 with TRBJ2-4, with D hard to call. CDR3 size: 13 residues. V was trimmed by 1 base and J by 4 bases, leaving 5 bases between them. Germline V gene lookup returns CDR1 MGHRA and CDR2 YSYEKL. The CDR3 bases are TGCGCCAGCAGCCAAGTTTGGAAAAACATTCAGTACTTC. This encodes CASSQVWKNIQYF.

The gene calls are TRBV6-1 and TRBJ1-1; 7 bases are a match to TRBD1. After removal of 1 base from V and 0 bases from J, the junction contained 11 bases not matched to a gene. This CDR3 is built from 18 residues. Germline-derived CDR1 and CDR2 are MNHNS and SASEGT. This chain's CDR3 is CASSEGGGRGDVNTEAFF. The CDR3 DNA reads as TGTGCCAGCAGTGAAGGGGGGGGCAGGGGGGACGTGAACACTGAAGCTTTCTTT.

V and J are TRBV27 and TRBJ1-1, with D maybe TRBD1 (6 bases). V was trimmed by 3 bases and J by 5 bases, leaving 13 bases between them. CDR1 is MNHEY, CDR2 SMNVEV, per germline (reference sequence). There are 14 residues in the CDR3. This chain's CDR3 is CASSLGGRGTEAFF. The CDR3 nucleotides are TGTGCCAGCAGTTTGGGGGGGCGAGGAACTGAAGCTTTCTTT.

The chain employs TRBV6-5 and TRBJ1-4; no definite D call. There are 15 residues in the CDR3. Germline CDR1 reads MNHEY; CDR2 reads SVGAGI. Trimming stripped 4 bases from V and 0 bases from J, with 9 bases between. The DNA for the CDR3 is TGTGCCAGCAGTTCCTCCTCTGCAACTAATGAAAAACTGTTTTTT. Protein: CASSSSSATNEKLFF.

The chain is built from TRBV4-2 and TRBJ2-7; D gene uncertain. Looked up from germline, CDR1 is LGHNA and CDR2 is YNFKEQ. V gave up 1 base and J gave up 2 bases, with 12 bases separating them. The CDR3 sequence is 15 residues long. CDR3 bases: TGTGCCAGCAGCCAAGCCGCTAGTCTTCCCTACGAGCAGTACTTC. It yields the protein CASSQAASLPYEQYF.

Details on this clone: A far larger clone is just one base off, so this is likely a read error. The sample holds other DNA sequences that translate to the same CDR3. V gene TRBV4-3 combines with J gene TRBJ1-5, with D unresolved. Germline CDR1 reads LGHNA; CDR2 reads YSLEER. CDR3 size: 17 residues. CDR3 sequence reads: CASSPSWTTRSNQPQHF. The CDR3 DNA reads TGCGCCAGCAGCCCCTCATGGACGACTCGAAGCAATCAGCCTCAGCATTTT.

The chain couples TRBV7-2 to TRBJ2-7; D perhaps matches TRBD2 (6 bases). This CDR3 is built from 15 residues. From germline, CDR1 is SGHTA and CDR2 FQGNSA. Trimming removed 6 bases at V and 2 bases at J, with 17 bases between. The CDR3 protein is CASRPTRGGPYEQYF. As DNA, the CDR3 is TGTGCCAGCAGACCGACAAGGGGAGGTCCCTACGAGCAGTACTTC.

V and J are TRBV7-9 and TRBJ1-2; no clear D gene. The CDR3 covers 16 residues. Trimming pared 0 bases from V and 2 bases from J, leaving 13 bases between. Germline V gene lookup returns CDR1 SEHNR and CDR2 FQNEAQ (reference sequence). CDR3 region: CASSLALRENNYGYTF. DNA of the CDR3: TGTGCCAGCAGCTTAGCGCTGAGGGAGAACAACTATGGCTACACCTTC.

The chain combines TRBV7-9 with TRBJ1-4; unclear D gene. CDR1 and CDR2 (germline): SEHNR, FQNEAQ (reference sequence). The CDR3 extends over 15 amino acids. V lost 6 bases, J lost 7 bases, and 18 bases lay in between. The CDR3 spells CASRGTELYSEKLFF. CDR3 sequence (DNA): TGTGCCAGCAGGGGAACAGAGTTGTATAGTGAAAAACTGTTTTTT.

The CDR3: CASSYSVPSTEAFF. CDR3 nucleotides: TGTGCCAGCAGTTACTCGGTCCCTTCCACTGAAGCTTTCTTT. The chain employs TRBV6-5 and TRBJ1-1; no reliable D call. Germline CDR1 MNHEY, CDR2 SVGAGI. The CDR3 spans 14 residues. The V end was cut by 0 bases, the J end by 4 bases, with 9 bases between.

The rearrangement links TRBV9 to TRBJ2-1; D might be TRBD1 (5 bases). CDR3 size: 15 residues. V lost 4 bases, J lost 2 bases, and 13 bases lay in between. Germline V gene lookup returns CDR1 SGDLS and CDR2 YYNGEE. The CDR3 coding sequence is TGTGCCAGCAGCCTGGGGCAGAAGACCTACAATGAGCAGTTCTTC. Its protein product is CASSLGQKTYNEQFF.

This clone occurred once. The chain links TRBV5-6 to TRBJ1-2; D gene unclear. Trimming pared 4 bases from V and 6 bases from J, leaving 16 bases between. This CDR3 is 14 amino acids long. Germline CDR1 is SGHDT and CDR2 is YYEEEE. CDR3 DNA: TGTGCCAGCAGCCCGAAGGGTTTAGGGCATGGCTACACCTTC. It specifies CASSPKGLGHGYTF.

In regard to this clone: Other DNA sequences in the same sample also yield this CDR3. In nucleotides, the CDR3 is TGTGCCAGCAGTTACGGGACTGAAGCTTTCTTT. This encodes CASSYGTEAFF. The rearrangement uses TRBV6-5 and TRBJ1-1; D is undetermined. With 2 bases removed from V and 5 bases from J, the gap between germline ends came to 3 bases. From germline, CDR1 is MNHEY and CDR2 SVGAGI. CDR3 length: 11 amino acids.

This clone came up a few times. The rearrangement links TRBV4-2 to TRBJ1-1, with 7 nucleotides matching TRBD1. The CDR3 covers 15 residues. The trim removed 3 bases at V and 0 bases at J, leaving 4 bases unmatched. Looked up from germline, CDR1 is LGHNA and CDR2 is YNFKEQ. The CDR3: CASSHPGQMNTEAFF. The CDR3 nucleotides are TGTGCCAGCAGCCATCCGGGACAGATGAACACTGAAGCTTTCTTT.